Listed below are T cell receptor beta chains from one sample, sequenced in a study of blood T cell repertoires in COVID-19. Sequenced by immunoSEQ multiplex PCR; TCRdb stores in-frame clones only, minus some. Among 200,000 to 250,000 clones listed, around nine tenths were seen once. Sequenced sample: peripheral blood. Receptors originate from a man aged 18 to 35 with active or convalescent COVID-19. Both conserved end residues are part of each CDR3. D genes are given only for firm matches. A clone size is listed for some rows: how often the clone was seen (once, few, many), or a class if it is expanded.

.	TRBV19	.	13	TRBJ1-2	TGTGCCAGTAGCCCCGGGACTAACTATGGCTACACCTTC	CASSPGTNYGYTF
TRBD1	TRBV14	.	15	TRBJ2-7	TGTGCCAGCAGCCAAGTTGGACAGGGGACCTACGAGCAGTACTTC	CASSQVGQGTYEQYF
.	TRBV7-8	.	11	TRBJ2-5	TGTGCCAGCAGCCTGCTGGGCGACCAGTACTTC	CASSLLGDQYF
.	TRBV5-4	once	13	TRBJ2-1	TGTGCCAGCAGCTTCAGGGGTTCGGATGAGCAGTTCTTC	CASSFRGSDEQFF
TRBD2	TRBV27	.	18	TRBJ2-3	TGTGCCAGCAGTTTTGGACTAGCGGGAGGGTTTCAGTCAGATACGCAGTATTTT	CASSFGLAGGFQSDTQYF
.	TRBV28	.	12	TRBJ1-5	TGTGCCAGCAAGCTCCTCAATCAGCCCCAGCATTTT	CASKLLNQPQHF
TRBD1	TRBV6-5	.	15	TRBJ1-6	TGTGCCAGCAGTTACCAGGGGGCCAGAAATTCACCCCTCCACTTT	CASSYQGARNSPLHF
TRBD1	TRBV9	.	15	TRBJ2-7	TGTGCCAGCAGCGCGGGACAGGGGAGTTCCTACGAGCAGTACTTC	CASSAGQGSSYEQYF
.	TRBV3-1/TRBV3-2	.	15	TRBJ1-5	TGTGCCAGCAGCCTTTCCGGACAGAACAATCAGCCCCAGCATTTT	CASSLSGQNNQPQHF
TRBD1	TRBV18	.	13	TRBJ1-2	TGTGCCAGCTCACCACGACAGGGTGATGGCTACACCTTC	CASSPRQGDGYTF
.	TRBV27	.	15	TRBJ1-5	TGTGCCAGCACCCTCGACAGGCTGTTCAATCAGCCCCAGCATTTT	CASTLDRLFNQPQHF
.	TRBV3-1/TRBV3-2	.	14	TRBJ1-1	TGTGCCAGCAGCCAATCAGGTGCGAACACTGAAGCTTTCTTT	CASSQSGANTEAFF
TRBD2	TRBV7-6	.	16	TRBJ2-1	TGTGCCAGCAGCTTTGGCGCTAGCGGGGAGAACAATGAGCAGTTCTTC	CASSFGASGENNEQFF
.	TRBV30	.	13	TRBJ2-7	TGTGCCTGGAGTGTGGTCCTAGAAGGCGAGCAGTACTTC	CAWSVVLEGEQYF
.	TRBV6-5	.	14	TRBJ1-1	TGTGCCAGCAGTTTGAACAGGATGGGAACTGAAGCTTTCTTT	CASSLNRMGTEAFF
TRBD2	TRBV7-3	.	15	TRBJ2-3	TGTGCCAGCAGCTTCCTAGCGGGGAGCACAGATACGCAGTATTTT	CASSFLAGSTDTQYF
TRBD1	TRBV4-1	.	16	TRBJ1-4	TGCGCCAGCAGCCAAGCCCCGGGACAGGCCGATGAAAAACTGTTTTTT	CASSQAPGQADEKLFF
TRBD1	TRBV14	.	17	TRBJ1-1	TGTGCCAGCAGCCAAGATTGGAGGGGGCTAGGGGACACTGAAGCTTTCTTT	CASSQDWRGLGDTEAFF
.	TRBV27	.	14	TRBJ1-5	TGTGCCAGCAGTTTAGGTGGCAGGGGCAGGCCCCAGCATTTT	CASSLGGRGRPQHF
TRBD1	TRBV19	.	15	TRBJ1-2	TGTGCCAGTAGTATAGGCCCAGGGGGCGACTATGGCTACACCTTC	CASSIGPGGDYGYTF
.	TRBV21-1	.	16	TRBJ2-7	TGTGCCAGCAGCAAAGGCCGGACTAGCGGCCCCTACGAGCAGTACTTC	CASSKGRTSGPYEQYF
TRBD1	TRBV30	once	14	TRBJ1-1	TGTGCCTGGATAAGTCGACAGGGGGCCGCTGAAGCTTTCTTT	CAWISRQGAAEAFF
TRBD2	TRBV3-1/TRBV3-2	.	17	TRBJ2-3	TGTGCCAGCAGCCGCAGGACTAGCGGGGTCGGCACAGATACGCAGTATTTT	CASSRRTSGVGTDTQYF
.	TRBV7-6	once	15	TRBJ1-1	TGTGCCAGCAGCTTAGGAGGGGGGGCGAACACTGAAGCTTTCTTT	CASSLGGGANTEAFF
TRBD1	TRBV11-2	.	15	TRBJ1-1	TGTGCCAGCAGCCTAGATCGGACAGGGAACACTGAAGCTTTCTTT	CASSLDRTGNTEAFF
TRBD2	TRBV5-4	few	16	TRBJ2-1	TGTGCCAGCAGCCTAGCGGGAGGGAACACCTACAATGAGCAGTTCTTC	CASSLAGGNTYNEQFF
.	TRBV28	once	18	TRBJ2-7	TGTGCCAGCAGTTTAGCGGTCTTCGGAGCGGAGCCTACCTACGAGCAGTACTTC	CASSLAVFGAEPTYEQYF
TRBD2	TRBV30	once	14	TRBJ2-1	TGTGCCTGGAGTGGGACTAGGATTAACCATGAGCAGTTCTTC	CAWSGTRINHEQFF
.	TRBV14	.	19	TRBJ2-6	TGTGCCAGCAGCCAAGGATGGTCGGGTATCGCCTCTGGGGCCAACGTCCTGACTTTC	CASSQGWSGIASGANVLTF
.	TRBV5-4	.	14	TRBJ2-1	TGTGCCAGCAGCTTGGGGGGCACCGACAATGAGCAGTTCTTC	CASSLGGTDNEQFF
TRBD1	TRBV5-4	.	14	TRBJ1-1	TGTGCCAGCAGCTGGACAGGGGTGGTCACTGAAGCTTTCTTT	CASSWTGVVTEAFF
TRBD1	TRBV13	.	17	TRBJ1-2	TGTGCCAGCAGCTACGGAAAAGGGGGCCCTCCTAACTATGGCTACACCTTC	CASSYGKGGPPNYGYTF
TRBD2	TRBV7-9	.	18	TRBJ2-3	TGTGCCAGCAGCTTTCGAAGGAGAGCGGGAGGGATCACAGATACGCAGTATTTT	CASSFRRRAGGITDTQYF
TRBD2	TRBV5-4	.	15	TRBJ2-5	TGTGCCAGCAGCTCGAGGACTAGCGGGAAAGAGACCCAGTACTTC	CASSSRTSGKETQYF
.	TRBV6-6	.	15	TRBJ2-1	TGTGCCAGCAGTGGCGGGGTGAGCTCCTACAATGAGCAGTTCTTC	CASSGGVSSYNEQFF
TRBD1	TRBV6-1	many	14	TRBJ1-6	TGTGCCAGCAGTGACGGACAGGGCGGTTCACCCCTCCACTTT	CASSDGQGGSPLHF
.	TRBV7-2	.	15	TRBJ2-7	TGTGCCAGCAGCTTAGATCCCTTCACATCCTACGAGCAGTACTTC	CASSLDPFTSYEQYF
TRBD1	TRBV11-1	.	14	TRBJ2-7	TGTGCCAGCCAAGGACAGGGGGACCTCTACGAGCAGTACTTC	CASQGQGDLYEQYF
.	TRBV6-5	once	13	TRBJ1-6	TGTGCCAGCAGTCTAGACAGGAATTCACCCCTCCACTTT	CASSLDRNSPLHF